This TCR beta chain derives from a study of graft-versus-host responses after intestinal transplantation. Study as a whole: Tacrolimus plus steroids were given to all recipients for roughly three years, preceded by anti-thymocyte globulin induction.

Sequenced by immunoSEQ multiplex PCR; TCRdb stores in-frame clones only, minus some. The sample lists some 92,000 clones, 92% occurring once. Study-wide points: GvH clones occurred in recipient marrow; some first appeared in ileum or blood.

As to this clone: Antigen: not known.

The clonotype was recovered from a human donor who received an intestinal transplant. The sequences come from unstimulated CD4+ T cells sorted from spleen or lymph node cells, collected before intestinal transplant.

The CDR3 coding sequence is TGTGCCAGCAGTGATGGGGCTTCATACGGAAACACCATATATTTT. Protein: CASSDGASYGNTIYF. The chain links TRBV2 to TRBJ1-3, with a tentative D call TRBD1 (5 bases). V was shortened by 3 bases and J by 4 bases, with 13 bases between the two germline ends. The germline V gene encodes CDR1 SNHLY and CDR2 FYNNEI. The CDR3 spans 15 residues.